This is a list of T cell receptor beta chains from one sample in a study of T cell clones after liver transplantation. The table came from immunoSEQ multiplex PCR; TCRdb's copy has only in-frame clones and leaves some out. The profile shows around 97,000 clones, about 86% of them singletons. The source was CD4+ T cells from blood, collected 47 months after liver transplant. The receptor source for this set is a human patient who received a liver transplant. The graft donor may be the source of some T cells. Both conserved end residues are part of each CDR3. A D gene is named only where the DNA matches it firmly. Clone size is not always given. Where it is, it says once, few, many or a class for expanded clones.

v_call: TRBV11-2; j_call: TRBJ2-5; clone_size: -; d_call: TRBD1; cdr3_aa: CASSLDTGARETQYF; cdr3_nt: TGTGCCAGCAGCTTAGACACAGGGGCCAGGGAGACCCAGTACTTC
v_call: TRBV7-2; j_call: TRBJ1-5; clone_size: -; d_call: -; cdr3_aa: CASSLGRVRGGQPQHF; cdr3_nt: TGTGCCAGCAGCTTAGGAAGGGTCAGGGGAGGCCAGCCCCAGCATTTT
v_call: TRBV7-2; j_call: TRBJ2-3; clone_size: -; d_call: TRBD2; cdr3_aa: CASSSGLAGGPLVTDTQYF; cdr3_nt: TGTGCCAGCAGCTCTGGACTAGCGGGGGGGCCTCTAGTTACAGATACGCAGTATTTT
v_call: TRBV4-2; j_call: TRBJ1-2; clone_size: many; d_call: -; cdr3_aa: CASSHPDRGYGYTF; cdr3_nt: TGTGCCAGCAGCCATCCGGACCGGGGCTATGGCTACACCTTC
v_call: TRBV2; j_call: TRBJ1-3; clone_size: -; d_call: -; cdr3_aa: CASSLQGSPGNTIYF; cdr3_nt: TGTGCCAGCAGTCTTCAGGGAAGCCCAGGAAACACCATATATTTT
v_call: TRBV19; j_call: TRBJ2-1; clone_size: -; d_call: TRBD2; cdr3_aa: CASSGLSGTYFNEQFF; cdr3_nt: TGTGCCAGTAGTGGTCTTAGCGGGACCTATTTCAATGAGCAGTTCTTC
v_call: TRBV19; j_call: TRBJ2-1; clone_size: -; d_call: TRBD1; cdr3_aa: CASSDRGTGNEQFF; cdr3_nt: TGTGCCAGTAGTGACAGGGGGACAGGCAATGAGCAGTTCTTC
v_call: TRBV14; j_call: TRBJ2-2; clone_size: -; d_call: -; cdr3_aa: CASSQARTVTGELFF; cdr3_nt: TGTGCCAGCAGCCAAGCCAGAACCGTCACCGGGGAGCTGTTTTTT
v_call: TRBV9; j_call: TRBJ2-3; clone_size: few; d_call: -; cdr3_aa: CASSVAPRSTDTQYF; cdr3_nt: TGTGCCAGCAGCGTAGCCCCGAGGAGCACAGATACGCAGTATTTT
v_call: TRBV27; j_call: TRBJ1-5; clone_size: -; d_call: -; cdr3_aa: CASSSLGGVSNQPQHF; cdr3_nt: TGTGCCAGCAGTTCCCTTGGGGGCGTTAGCAATCAGCCCCAGCATTTT
v_call: TRBV6-5; j_call: TRBJ1-2; clone_size: -; d_call: TRBD1; cdr3_aa: CASRPSTGGNYGYTF; cdr3_nt: TGTGCCAGCAGACCAAGTACAGGGGGTAACTATGGCTACACCTTC
v_call: TRBV4-2; j_call: TRBJ2-4; clone_size: -; d_call: TRBD2; cdr3_aa: CASSLGEGGNIQYF; cdr3_nt: TGTGCCAGCAGCCTGGGGGAGGGCGGGAACATTCAGTACTTC
v_call: TRBV5-1; j_call: TRBJ2-1; clone_size: -; d_call: TRBD1; cdr3_aa: CASTLWGQGANEQFF; cdr3_nt: TGCGCCAGCACCTTGTGGGGACAGGGGGCAAATGAGCAGTTCTTC
v_call: TRBV5-1; j_call: TRBJ2-1; clone_size: few; d_call: TRBD2; cdr3_aa: CASSQTPTSGRAVEQFF; cdr3_nt: TGCGCCAGCAGCCAGACCCCCACTAGCGGGAGGGCCGTTGAGCAGTTCTTC
v_call: TRBV28; j_call: TRBJ1-2; clone_size: -; d_call: TRBD1; cdr3_aa: CASSLIRQGAGGYTF; cdr3_nt: TGTGCCAGCAGCCTTATCCGACAGGGGGCGGGTGGCTACACCTTC
v_call: TRBV7-3; j_call: TRBJ1-2; clone_size: -; d_call: -; cdr3_aa: CASSLTRTDGYTF; cdr3_nt: TGTGCCAGCAGCTTAACACGGACGGATGGCTACACCTTC
v_call: TRBV7-9; j_call: TRBJ2-3; clone_size: -; d_call: -; cdr3_aa: CASSLDPSPDTQYF; cdr3_nt: TGTGCCAGCAGCTTAGATCCTAGCCCAGATACGCAGTATTTT
v_call: TRBV11-2; j_call: TRBJ1-5; clone_size: once; d_call: -; cdr3_aa: CASSLGPGVLPQHF; cdr3_nt: TGTGCCAGCAGCTTAGGACCCGGAGTACTGCCCCAGCATTTT
v_call: TRBV9; j_call: TRBJ2-7; clone_size: once; d_call: -; cdr3_aa: CASSPRGEAGFSYEQYF; cdr3_nt: TGTGCCAGCAGCCCGCGCGGGGAAGCGGGCTTCTCCTACGAGCAGTACTTC
v_call: TRBV5-5; j_call: TRBJ2-3; clone_size: -; d_call: TRBD1; cdr3_aa: CASSPSGGFLGDTQYF; cdr3_nt: TGTGCCAGCAGCCCCTCAGGGGGCTTCCTAGGGGATACGCAGTATTTT
v_call: TRBV27; j_call: TRBJ2-6; clone_size: -; d_call: -; cdr3_aa: CASSLGVGAAGANVLTF; cdr3_nt: TGTGCCAGCAGTTTGGGCGTCGGGGCGGCAGGGGCCAACGTCCTGACTTTC
v_call: TRBV6-5; j_call: TRBJ2-7; clone_size: -; d_call: -; cdr3_aa: CASSYSDAGTGEQYF; cdr3_nt: TGTGCCAGCAGTTACTCTGACGCAGGGACGGGTGAGCAGTACTTC
v_call: TRBV6-1; j_call: TRBJ2-1; clone_size: once; d_call: TRBD2; cdr3_aa: CASGSGGRANEQFF; cdr3_nt: TGTGCCAGCGGTTCGGGGGGGAGGGCCAATGAGCAGTTCTTC
v_call: TRBV27; j_call: TRBJ1-1; clone_size: -; d_call: -; cdr3_aa: CASGPLNTEAFF; cdr3_nt: TGTGCCAGCGGCCCTCTAAACACTGAAGCTTTCTTT
v_call: TRBV5-1; j_call: TRBJ2-1; clone_size: -; d_call: -; cdr3_aa: CASSLGTATSYNEQFF; cdr3_nt: TGCGCCAGCAGCTTGGGGACAGCTACCTCCTACAATGAGCAGTTCTTC
v_call: TRBV5-6; j_call: TRBJ1-2; clone_size: -; d_call: -; cdr3_aa: CASSLPGGGGRPYGYTF; cdr3_nt: TGTGCCAGCAGCTTGCCGGGCGGCGGGGGGCGACCCTATGGCTACACCTTC
v_call: TRBV28; j_call: TRBJ2-2; clone_size: -; d_call: -; cdr3_aa: CAISRGGTGELFF; cdr3_nt: TGTGCCATCTCCAGGGGTGGCACCGGGGAGCTGTTTTTT
v_call: TRBV5-5; j_call: TRBJ2-7; clone_size: -; d_call: TRBD1; cdr3_aa: CASSLQGAYEQYF; cdr3_nt: TGTGCCAGCAGCTTACAGGGGGCATACGAGCAGTACTTC
v_call: TRBV27; j_call: TRBJ2-6; clone_size: -; d_call: -; cdr3_aa: CASSLRLPKGLDSGANVLTF; cdr3_nt: TGTGCCAGCAGTTTACGACTTCCCAAAGGCCTTGACTCTGGGGCCAACGTCCTGACTTTC
v_call: TRBV16; j_call: TRBJ2-2; clone_size: -; d_call: -; cdr3_aa: CASSQSGLGTGELFF; cdr3_nt: TGTGCCAGCAGCCAATCCGGGTTGGGAACCGGGGAGCTGTTTTTT
v_call: TRBV19; j_call: TRBJ2-1; clone_size: -; d_call: -; cdr3_aa: CASRRDYYNEQFF; cdr3_nt: TGTGCCAGTAGAAGAGACTACTACAATGAGCAGTTCTTC
v_call: TRBV7-2; j_call: TRBJ2-1; clone_size: medium-sized; d_call: TRBD2; cdr3_aa: CASTVPTSGGARYNEQFF; cdr3_nt: TGTGCCAGCACCGTACCTACTAGCGGGGGGGCCAGGTACAATGAGCAGTTCTTC
v_call: TRBV5-1; j_call: TRBJ2-6; clone_size: -; d_call: -; cdr3_aa: CASSWTVAGANVLTF; cdr3_nt: TGCGCCAGCAGCTGGACAGTCGCTGGGGCCAACGTCCTGACTTTC
v_call: TRBV30; j_call: TRBJ1-2; clone_size: -; d_call: -; cdr3_aa: CAWSSGTAHYGYTF; cdr3_nt: TGTGCCTGGAGCTCTGGGACGGCTCACTATGGCTACACCTTC
v_call: TRBV7-2; j_call: TRBJ1-1; clone_size: -; d_call: -; cdr3_aa: CASSPWTDHTEAFF; cdr3_nt: TGTGCCAGCAGCCCCTGGACGGATCACACTGAAGCTTTCTTT
v_call: TRBV5-1; j_call: TRBJ2-1; clone_size: -; d_call: -; cdr3_aa: CASSLNLVDEQFF; cdr3_nt: TGCGCCAGCAGCTTGAATTTGGTAGATGAGCAGTTCTTC
v_call: TRBV19; j_call: TRBJ1-3; clone_size: -; d_call: -; cdr3_aa: CASSSVGSLPGNTIYF; cdr3_nt: TGTGCCAGTAGTAGTGTGGGGAGCTTGCCTGGAAACACCATATATTTT
v_call: TRBV7-2; j_call: TRBJ2-1; clone_size: -; d_call: -; cdr3_aa: CASSESVSYNEQFF; cdr3_nt: TGTGCCAGCAGCGAGAGTGTCTCCTACAATGAGCAGTTCTTC
v_call: TRBV6-1; j_call: TRBJ2-7; clone_size: -; d_call: TRBD2; cdr3_aa: CASSTSGQTYEQYF; cdr3_nt: TGTGCCAGCAGTACTAGCGGTCAGACCTACGAGCAGTACTTC
v_call: TRBV11-2; j_call: TRBJ2-1; clone_size: -; d_call: -; cdr3_aa: CASSRYKVEQFF; cdr3_nt: TGTGCCAGCAGTCGCTATAAGGTGGAACAGTTCTTC
v_call: TRBV5-4; j_call: TRBJ2-1; clone_size: -; d_call: -; cdr3_aa: CASSLDRYNEQFF; cdr3_nt: TGTGCCAGCAGCTTGGACCGATACAATGAGCAGTTCTTC
v_call: TRBV27; j_call: TRBJ2-7; clone_size: -; d_call: -; cdr3_aa: CASSLLAETSYEQYF; cdr3_nt: TGTGCCAGCAGCCTATTAGCGGAAACCTCCTACGAGCAGTACTTC
v_call: TRBV2; j_call: TRBJ2-5; clone_size: -; d_call: TRBD2; cdr3_aa: CASRDPRGGGETQYF; cdr3_nt: TGTGCCAGCAGGGACCCTCGGGGCGGGGGAGAGACCCAGTACTTC
v_call: TRBV5-5; j_call: TRBJ2-7; clone_size: -; d_call: TRBD2; cdr3_aa: CASSLAGTRAYEQYF; cdr3_nt: TGTGCCAGCAGCTTGGCCGGGACTAGGGCCTACGAGCAGTACTTC
v_call: TRBV6-1; j_call: TRBJ2-3; clone_size: -; d_call: -; cdr3_aa: CASSVFGQSTSTDTQYF; cdr3_nt: TGTGCCAGCAGTGTATTTGGACAGTCGACTAGCACAGATACGCAGTATTTT
v_call: TRBV28; j_call: TRBJ2-2; clone_size: -; d_call: TRBD2; cdr3_aa: CASSLGGYRTGELFF; cdr3_nt: TGTGCCAGCAGTTTGGGAGGGTATCGCACCGGGGAGCTGTTTTTT
v_call: TRBV9; j_call: TRBJ1-5; clone_size: -; d_call: TRBD1; cdr3_aa: CASSVTLQGGPQHF; cdr3_nt: TGTGCCAGCAGCGTAACCCTCCAGGGGGGGCCCCAGCATTTT
v_call: TRBV27; j_call: TRBJ1-5; clone_size: -; d_call: -; cdr3_aa: CASSLLGSNQPQHF; cdr3_nt: TGTGCCAGCAGTTTATTGGGGAGCAATCAGCCCCAGCATTTT
v_call: TRBV4-3; j_call: TRBJ2-2; clone_size: -; d_call: -; cdr3_aa: CASSQNRVGTGELFF; cdr3_nt: TGCGCCAGCAGCCAAAACAGGGTGGGCACCGGGGAGCTGTTTTTT
v_call: TRBV27; j_call: TRBJ1-5; clone_size: -; d_call: TRBD1; cdr3_aa: CASSTTGQGAGQPQHF; cdr3_nt: TGTGCCAGCAGTACGACCGGACAGGGGGCAGGACAGCCCCAGCATTTT
v_call: TRBV19; j_call: TRBJ1-5; clone_size: -; d_call: -; cdr3_aa: CASSIDRPNQPQHF; cdr3_nt: TGTGCCAGTAGTATAGATCGACCCAATCAGCCCCAGCATTTT
v_call: TRBV7-2; j_call: TRBJ1-2; clone_size: -; d_call: -; cdr3_aa: CASSQGRIYGYTF; cdr3_nt: TGTGCCAGCAGCCAGGGACGCATCTATGGCTACACCTTC
v_call: TRBV11-2; j_call: TRBJ1-4; clone_size: -; d_call: -; cdr3_aa: CASSLIRQNNEKLFF; cdr3_nt: TGTGCCAGCAGCTTAATCAGACAGAATAATGAAAAACTGTTTTTT
v_call: TRBV7-2; j_call: TRBJ1-2; clone_size: -; d_call: TRBD1; cdr3_aa: CASSLTLPSGGHGYTF; cdr3_nt: TGTGCCAGCAGCTTAACCCTCCCTTCAGGGGGGCATGGCTACACCTTC
v_call: TRBV28; j_call: TRBJ1-3; clone_size: -; d_call: -; cdr3_aa: CASTLMGRKGGNTIYF; cdr3_nt: TGTGCCAGCACCCTCATGGGGCGAAAAGGAGGAAACACCATATATTTT
v_call: TRBV15; j_call: TRBJ2-1; clone_size: once; d_call: -; cdr3_aa: CATSPPGYEQFF; cdr3_nt: TGTGCCACCAGCCCCCCTGGCTATGAGCAGTTCTTC
v_call: TRBV30; j_call: TRBJ2-2; clone_size: once; d_call: TRBD2; cdr3_aa: CAWSGRAGGELFF; cdr3_nt: TGTGCCTGGAGCGGGAGGGCCGGCGGGGAGCTGTTTTTT
v_call: TRBV5-1; j_call: TRBJ2-5; clone_size: -; d_call: TRBD2; cdr3_aa: CASSLGTLAGGPRETQYF; cdr3_nt: TGCGCCAGCAGCTTGGGGACCCTAGCGGGAGGGCCGAGAGAGACCCAGTACTTC